Presented here are 11 T cell receptor beta chains from one specimen sequenced in a study of synovial regulatory T cells in juvenile arthritis. Clones were read by immunoSEQ multiplex PCR, and TCRdb kept only the in-frame ones, dropping some. The repertoire table contains 8,000 to 10,000 clones. Material: Treg cells from blood. Subset here: remaining (HLA-DR-negative) circulating blood Treg cells. The source is a donor younger than 30 with juvenile idiopathic arthritis.

V is TRBV6-1 and J is TRBJ1-4; TCRdb returns TRBD1, unconfirmable since there is no DNA. Germline V CDR1 and CDR2: MNHNS, SASEGT. The CDR3 spans 14 residues. Only the protein is on record. This chain's CDR3 is CASRTGAFKEKLFF.

The genes are TRBV7-8 and TRBJ1-1. Germline V gene data show CDR1 as SGHVS and CDR2 as FQNEAQ. The CDR3 length is 14 residues. No nucleotide data were recorded. The CDR3 here is CASSLARPETEAFF.

The chain combines TRBV12-5 with TRBJ2-3; absent DNA, TCRdb's TRBD2 call cannot be checked. Looked up from germline, CDR1 is LGHNT and CDR2 is FRNRAP. This CDR3 spans 17 amino acids. The protein alone is recorded here. The CDR3 protein is CASGFQSTSGRAATQYF.

V usage is TRBV11-2 and J usage is TRBJ1-1; TCRdb's D call of TRBD1 is untestable without DNA. The CDR3 runs 11 residues. There is no recorded DNA. Germline CDR1 is SGHAT and CDR2 is FQNNGV. The CDR3 sequence is CASSLLRGAFF.

V and J are TRBV27 and TRBJ2-1; the TRBD1 assignment by TCRdb is unverifiable without DNA. Germline V CDR1 and CDR2: MNHEY, SMNVEV (reference sequence). The CDR3 runs 19 residues. The nucleotide record is missing. The CDR3 reads CASSKTGRGAQSSYNEQFF.

The V and J genes are TRBV10-3 and TRBJ2-7; TCRdb outputs TRBD2, but without DNA this stays unchecked. The CDR3 length is 16 residues. The entry carries no DNA sequence. Germline CDR1 is ENHRY and CDR2 is SYGVKD. The CDR3 loop is CAISDARGGRAYEQYF.

This chain connects TRBV10-3 to TRBJ1-1. The CDR3 is made up of 13 amino acids. Only the protein is on record. CDR1 ENHRY and CDR2 SYGVKD come from the germline V gene. The CDR3 loop reads CAISEAGNTEAFF.

The V call is TRBV19, the J call TRBJ1-5. There are 17 residues in the CDR3. No DNA accompanies this entry. Germline-derived CDR1 and CDR2 are LNHDA and SQIVND (reference sequence). The CDR3 reads CASNQGTAGRSNQPQHF.

This chain connects TRBV27 to TRBJ2-1; the D call of TRBD1 rests on TCRdb alone, since no DNA is present to check it. There are 15 residues in the CDR3. The DNA is not on file. Germline-derived CDR1 and CDR2 are MNHEY and SMNVEV (reference sequence). The CDR3 spells CASSLEGTVYNEQFF.

The genes are TRBV10-3 and TRBJ2-7; without DNA, the TCRdb call of TRBD1 cannot be checked. The CDR3 length is 12 residues. This entry has no DNA. From germline, CDR1 is ENHRY and CDR2 SYGVKD. Here the CDR3 reads CAIGASGYEQYF.

The genes are TRBV2 and TRBJ1-2. The CDR3 is made up of 12 amino acids. Only the protein sequence is given. CDR1 is SNHLY, CDR2 FYNNEI, per germline. The CDR3 protein is CASRAEEGGYTF. The complete variable domain, with remaining parts taken from reference TRBV2 and TRBJ1-2, reads EPEVTQTPSHQVTQMGQEVILRCVPISNHLYFYWYRQILGQKVEFLVSFYNNEISEKSEIFDDQFSVERPDGSNFTLKIRSTKLEDSAMYFCASRAEEGGYTFGSGTRLTVV.